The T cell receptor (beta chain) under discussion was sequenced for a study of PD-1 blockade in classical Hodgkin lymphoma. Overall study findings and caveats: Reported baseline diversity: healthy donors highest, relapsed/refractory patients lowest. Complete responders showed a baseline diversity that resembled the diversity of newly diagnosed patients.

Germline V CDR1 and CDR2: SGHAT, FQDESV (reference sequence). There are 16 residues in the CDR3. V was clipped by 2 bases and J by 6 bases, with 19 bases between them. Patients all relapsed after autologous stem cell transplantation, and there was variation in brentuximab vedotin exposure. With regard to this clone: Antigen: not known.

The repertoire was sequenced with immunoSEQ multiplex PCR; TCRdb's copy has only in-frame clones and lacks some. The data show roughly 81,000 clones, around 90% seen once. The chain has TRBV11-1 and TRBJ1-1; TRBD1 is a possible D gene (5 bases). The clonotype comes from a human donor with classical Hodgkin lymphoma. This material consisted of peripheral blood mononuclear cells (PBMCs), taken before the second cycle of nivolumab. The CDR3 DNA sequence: TGTGCCAGCAGCTTATTGGCTGGAGGGGAGTTTGCTGAAGCTTTCTTT. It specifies CASSLLAGGEFAEAFF.